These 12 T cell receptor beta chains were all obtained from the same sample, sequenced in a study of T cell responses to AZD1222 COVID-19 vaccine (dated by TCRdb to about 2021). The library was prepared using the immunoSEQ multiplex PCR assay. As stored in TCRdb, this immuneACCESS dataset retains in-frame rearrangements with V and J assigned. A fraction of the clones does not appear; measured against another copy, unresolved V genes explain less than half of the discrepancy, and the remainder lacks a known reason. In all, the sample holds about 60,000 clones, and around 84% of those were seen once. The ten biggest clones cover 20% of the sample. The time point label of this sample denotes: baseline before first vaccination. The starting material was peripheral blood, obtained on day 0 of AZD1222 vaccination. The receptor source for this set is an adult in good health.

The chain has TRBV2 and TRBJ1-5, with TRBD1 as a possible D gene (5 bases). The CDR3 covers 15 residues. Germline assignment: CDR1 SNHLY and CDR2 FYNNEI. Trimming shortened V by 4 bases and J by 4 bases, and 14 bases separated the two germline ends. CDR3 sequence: CASSAPGRTNQPQHF. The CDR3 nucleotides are TGTGCCAGCAGTGCCCCGGGGCGGACTAATCAGCCCCAGCATTTT.

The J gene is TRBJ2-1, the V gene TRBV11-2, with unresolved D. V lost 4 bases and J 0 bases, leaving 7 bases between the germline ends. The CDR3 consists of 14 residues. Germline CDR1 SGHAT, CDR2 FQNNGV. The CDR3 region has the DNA TGTGCCAGCAGCTCATTTAGCTCCTACAATGAGCAGTTCTTC. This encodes CASSSFSSYNEQFF.

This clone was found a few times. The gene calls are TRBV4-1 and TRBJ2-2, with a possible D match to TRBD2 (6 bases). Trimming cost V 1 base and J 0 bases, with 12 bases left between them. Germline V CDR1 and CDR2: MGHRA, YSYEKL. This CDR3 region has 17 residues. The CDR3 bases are TGCGCCAGCAGCCAAGGATGGAGGGTACCGAACACCGGGGAGCTGTTTTTT. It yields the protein CASSQGWRVPNTGELFF.

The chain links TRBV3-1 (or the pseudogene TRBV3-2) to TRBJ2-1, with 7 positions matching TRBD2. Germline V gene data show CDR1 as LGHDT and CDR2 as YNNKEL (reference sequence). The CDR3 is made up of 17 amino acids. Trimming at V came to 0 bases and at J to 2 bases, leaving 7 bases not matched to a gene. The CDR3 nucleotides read TGTGCCAGCAGCCAAGATAAAGGGGAGGGAGCCTACAATGAGCAGTTCTTC. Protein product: CASSQDKGEGAYNEQFF.

CDR3 loop: CASSPTRTGQGPQHF. The CDR3 DNA reads TGTGCCAGCTCACCGACCCGGACAGGGCAGGGGCCCCAGCATTTT. The chain carries TRBV18 and TRBJ1-5; TRBD1 matches 8 bases. Germline V gene data show CDR1 as KGHSH and CDR2 as LQKENI. This CDR3 region has 15 residues. The ends lost 3 bases at V and 9 bases at J; junction bases unmatched: 10.

CDR3 loop: CASSLQGSYEQYV. The CDR3 DNA sequence: TGTGCCAGCAGCCTACAGGGGTCCTACGAGCAGTACGTC. The chain carries TRBV6-6 and TRBJ2-7, with TRBD1 matching over 7 bases. J was trimmed by 1 base and V by 6 bases; bases with no gene match: 3. This CDR3 is 13 amino acids long. CDR1 is MNHNY and CDR2 is SVGAGI in the germline V gene (reference sequence).

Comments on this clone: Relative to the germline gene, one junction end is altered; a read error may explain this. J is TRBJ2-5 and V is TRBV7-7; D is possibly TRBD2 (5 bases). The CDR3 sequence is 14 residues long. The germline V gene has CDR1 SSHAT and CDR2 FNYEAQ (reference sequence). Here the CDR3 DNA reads TGTGCTAGCAGTCCCTCGGGGATTGGGGAGACCCAGTACTTC. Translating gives CASSPSGIGETQYF. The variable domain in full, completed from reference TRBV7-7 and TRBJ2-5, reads GAGVSQSPRYKVTKRGQDVTLRCDPISSHATLYWYQQALGQGPEFLTYFNYEAQPDKSGLPSDRFSAERPEGSISTLTIQRTEQRDSAMYRCASSPSGIGETQYFGPGTRLLVL.

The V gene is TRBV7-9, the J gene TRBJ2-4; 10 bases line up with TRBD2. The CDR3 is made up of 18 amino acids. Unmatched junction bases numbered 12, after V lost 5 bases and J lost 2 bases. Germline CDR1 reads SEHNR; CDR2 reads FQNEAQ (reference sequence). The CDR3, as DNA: TGTGCCAGCAGCGGAGAGACCAGCGGGAGGGGGTCCAAAAACATTCAGTACTTC. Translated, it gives CASSGETSGRGSKNIQYF.

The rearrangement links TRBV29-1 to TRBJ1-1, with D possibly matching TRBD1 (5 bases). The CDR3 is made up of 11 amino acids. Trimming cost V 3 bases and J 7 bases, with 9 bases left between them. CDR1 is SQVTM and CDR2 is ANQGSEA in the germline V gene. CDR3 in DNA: TGCAGCGTTGACGGGGGTATTGAAGCTTTCTTT. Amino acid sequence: CSVDGGIEAFF.

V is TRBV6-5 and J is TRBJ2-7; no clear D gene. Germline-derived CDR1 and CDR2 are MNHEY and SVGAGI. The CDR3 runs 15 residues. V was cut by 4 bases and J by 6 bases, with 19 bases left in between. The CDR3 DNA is TGTGCCAGCAGTTCTTCTTGGAGTTTTGGGCGCGAGCAGTACGTC. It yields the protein CASSSSWSFGREQYV.

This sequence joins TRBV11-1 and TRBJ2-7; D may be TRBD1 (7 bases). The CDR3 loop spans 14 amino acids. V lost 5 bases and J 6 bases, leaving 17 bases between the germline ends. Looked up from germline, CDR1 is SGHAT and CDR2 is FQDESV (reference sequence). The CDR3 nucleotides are TGTGCCAGCAGCCGACAGGGACTCTCGGGCGAGCAGTACTTC. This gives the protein CASSRQGLSGEQYF.

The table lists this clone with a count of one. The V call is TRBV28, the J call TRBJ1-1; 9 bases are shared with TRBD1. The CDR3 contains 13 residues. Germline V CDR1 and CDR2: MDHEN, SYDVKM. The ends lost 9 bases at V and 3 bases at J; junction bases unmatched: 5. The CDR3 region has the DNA TGTGCCAGTTGCCGGGACAGGGACACTGAAGCTTTCTTT. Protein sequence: CASCRDRDTEAFF. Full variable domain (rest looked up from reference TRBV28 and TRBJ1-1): DVKVTQSSRYLVKRTGEKVFLECVQDMDHENMFWYRQDPGLGLRLIYFSYDVKMKEKGDIPEGYSVSREKKERFSLILESASTNQTSMYLCASCRDRDTEAFFGQGTRLTVV.